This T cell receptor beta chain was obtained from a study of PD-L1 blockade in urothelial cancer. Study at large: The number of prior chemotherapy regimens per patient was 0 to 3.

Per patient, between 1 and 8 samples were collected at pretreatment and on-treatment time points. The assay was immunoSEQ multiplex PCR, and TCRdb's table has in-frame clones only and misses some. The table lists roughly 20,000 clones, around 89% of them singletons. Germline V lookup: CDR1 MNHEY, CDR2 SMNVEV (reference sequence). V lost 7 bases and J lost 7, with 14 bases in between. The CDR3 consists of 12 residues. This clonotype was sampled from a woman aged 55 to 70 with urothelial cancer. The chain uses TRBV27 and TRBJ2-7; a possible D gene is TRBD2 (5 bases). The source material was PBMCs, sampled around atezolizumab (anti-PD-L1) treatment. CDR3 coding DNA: TGTGCCAGCACCTCGGACTCCAAGGAGCAGTACTTC. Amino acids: CASTSDSKEQYF.